This T cell receptor (beta chain) was captured by sequencing in a study of high-grade serous ovarian cancer treatment subgroups listed by TCRdb under 2021. Background for the entire study: On average, each sample produced some 14,000 sequencing reads and several thousand unique TCR beta rearrangements. The study profiled TCR beta repertoires in high-grade serous ovarian cancer patients grouped by complete gross resection or neoadjuvant chemotherapy response under a laparoscopic triage algorithm. One primary tumor sample and two metastatic tumor samples were collected from each patient, for a total of roughly 90 samples. The approximately 30-patient cohort included around 10 patients with no residual disease after primary surgery (R0), around 10 excellent NACT responders, and around 10 poor NACT responders.

As concerns this clone: Its antigen is still unknown. Base-call qualities are not available, and no considerably larger clone is one nucleotide away.

The approximately 100 tumor samples were subjected to high-throughput TCR profiling using ImmunoSEQ. The paper's data handling went like this. Repertoire diversity metrics included richness (unique productive sequences), clonality, evenness and relatedness; Bhattacharyya coefficient assessed similarity between samples. A sensitivity analysis excluded TCRs with fewer than two reads and gave consistent conclusions. The clones in this table, taken by TCRdb from immuneACCESS, are in-frame only. Not every clone is retained; where verified, under half of the shortfall comes from an unresolved V gene, and the cause of the rest is unknown. V, J and clone size were drawn from that table, and D and trimming were deduced from the DNA. Here the sample has approximately 3,500 clones; 70% to 85% occur a single time. In total, the top ten clones hold over 20% of the sample. Tumor samples were collected prior to definitive surgery or chemotherapy. Genomic DNA extraction was performed by the MD Anderson Biospecimen Extraction Resource, and TCR sequencing was carried out by the MD Anderson Cancer Genomics Laboratory.

Overall study results and their limits: Spatial information was not captured by bulk tumor TCR sequencing, so insight into HGSC tumor complexity and diversity was limited. Tumors from the same patient had repertoire similarity ranging from about 0.095 to 0.79, while tumors from different patients showed almost no similarity. TCR repertoire analyses were focused on CDR3, and CDR1 and CDR2 were not analyzed. TCR clonal relatedness was found to be positively correlated with neoantigen level and, by trend, with copy number variation and mutation load derived from whole-genome sequencing.

Specimen: tumor tissue. The receptor was derived from a human donor with high-grade serous ovarian cancer.

The nucleotide sequence is given as TGTGCCAGCAGTCTCGAGGGACAGCCATACGAGCAGTACTTC. Its amino acids are CASSLEGQPYEQYF. Recombination linked TRBV11-2 to TRBJ2-7; 7 junctional bases match TRBD1. From the cysteine through the phenylalanine, the CDR3 covers 14 amino acids. The DNA shown is the 42-base CDR3, in frame from base 1. Unmatched junction bases come to 9, with V trimmed by 6 bases and J by 4 bases. CDR1 and CDR2, looked up from the germline V gene, are SGHAT and FQNNGV. The full variable domain, completed from the reference TRBV11-2 and TRBJ2-7 proteins outside the CDR3, reads EAGVAQSPRYKIIEKRQSVAFWCNPISGHATLYWYQQILGQGPKLLIQFQNNGVVDDSQLPKDRFSAERLKGVDSTLKIQPAKLEDSAVYLCASSLEGQPYEQYFGPGTRLTVT.